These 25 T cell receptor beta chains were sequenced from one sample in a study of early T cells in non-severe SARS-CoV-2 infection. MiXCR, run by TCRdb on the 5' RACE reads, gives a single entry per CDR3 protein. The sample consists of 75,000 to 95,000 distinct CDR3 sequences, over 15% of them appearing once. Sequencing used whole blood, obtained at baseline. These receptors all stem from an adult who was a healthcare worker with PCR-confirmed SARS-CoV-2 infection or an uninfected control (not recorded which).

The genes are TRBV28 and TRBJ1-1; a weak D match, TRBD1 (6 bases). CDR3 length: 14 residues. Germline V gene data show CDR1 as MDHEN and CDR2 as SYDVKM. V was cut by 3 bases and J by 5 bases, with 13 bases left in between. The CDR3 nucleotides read TGTGCCAGCAGTTTTGGGGGGCTAAAGACTGAAGCTTTCTTT. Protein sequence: CASSFGGLKTEAFF. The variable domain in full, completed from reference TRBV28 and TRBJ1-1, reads DVKVTQSSRYLVKRTGEKVFLECVQDMDHENMFWYRQDPGLGLRLIYFSYDVKMKEKGDIPEGYSVSREKKERFSLILESASTNQTSMYLCASSFGGLKTEAFFGQGTRLTVV.

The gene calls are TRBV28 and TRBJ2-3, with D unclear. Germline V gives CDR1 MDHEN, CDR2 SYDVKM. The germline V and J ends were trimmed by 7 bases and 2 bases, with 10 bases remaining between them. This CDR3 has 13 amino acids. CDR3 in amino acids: CASIGGNTDTQYF. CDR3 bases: TGTGCCAGCATTGGCGGAAACACAGATACGCAGTATTTT.

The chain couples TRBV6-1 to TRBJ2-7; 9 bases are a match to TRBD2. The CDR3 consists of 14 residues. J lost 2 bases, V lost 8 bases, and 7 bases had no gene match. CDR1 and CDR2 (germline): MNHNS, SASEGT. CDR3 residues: CASAASGEAYEQYF. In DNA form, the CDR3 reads TGTGCCAGCGCCGCTAGCGGGGAAGCCTACGAGCAGTACTTC.

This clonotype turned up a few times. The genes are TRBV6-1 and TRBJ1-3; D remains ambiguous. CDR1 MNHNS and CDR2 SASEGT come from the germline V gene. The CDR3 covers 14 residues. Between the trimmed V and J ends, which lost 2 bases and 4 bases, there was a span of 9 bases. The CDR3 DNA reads TGTGCCAGCAGTGAACTAACAGAAGGAAACACCATATATTTT. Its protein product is CASSELTEGNTIYF.

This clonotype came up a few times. The DNA for the CDR3 is TGTGCCACCAGCACGGGGGGCGAGCAGTACTTC. It codes for CATSTGGEQYF. V is TRBV15 and J is TRBJ2-7; 7 bases fit TRBD2. Germline CDR1 and CDR2: LNHNV and YYDKDF (reference sequence). V gave up 4 bases and J gave up 6 bases; unmatched junction bases: 0. This CDR3 is built from 11 residues.

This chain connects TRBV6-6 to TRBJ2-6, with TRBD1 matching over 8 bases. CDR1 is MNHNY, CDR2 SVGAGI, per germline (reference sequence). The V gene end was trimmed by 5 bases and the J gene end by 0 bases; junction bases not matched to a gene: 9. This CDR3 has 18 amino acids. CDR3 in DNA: TGTGCCAGCAGTGACCGGGACAGGACCTTCTCTGGGGCCAACGTCCTGACTTTC. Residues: CASSDRDRTFSGANVLTF.

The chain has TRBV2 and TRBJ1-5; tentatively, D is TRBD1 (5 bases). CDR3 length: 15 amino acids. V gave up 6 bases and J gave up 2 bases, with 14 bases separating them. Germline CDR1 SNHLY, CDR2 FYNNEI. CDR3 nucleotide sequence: TGTGCCAGCAGGGGTTCCAGGGTTGGCAATCAGCCCCAGCATTTT. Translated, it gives CASRGSRVGNQPQHF.

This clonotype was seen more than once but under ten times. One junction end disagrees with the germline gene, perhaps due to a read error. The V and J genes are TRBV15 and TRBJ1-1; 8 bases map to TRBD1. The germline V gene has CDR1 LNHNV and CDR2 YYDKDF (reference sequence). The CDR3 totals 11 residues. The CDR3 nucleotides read TGTGCCCCCAGGGGGCCCTCTGAAGCTTTCTTT. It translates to CAPRGPSEAFF.

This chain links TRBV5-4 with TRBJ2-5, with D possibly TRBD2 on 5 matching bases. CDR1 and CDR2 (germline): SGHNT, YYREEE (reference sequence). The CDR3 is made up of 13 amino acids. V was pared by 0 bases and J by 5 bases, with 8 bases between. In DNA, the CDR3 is TGTGCCAGCAGCTTGGATACGGGGGAGACCCAGTACTTC. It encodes CASSLDTGETQYF.

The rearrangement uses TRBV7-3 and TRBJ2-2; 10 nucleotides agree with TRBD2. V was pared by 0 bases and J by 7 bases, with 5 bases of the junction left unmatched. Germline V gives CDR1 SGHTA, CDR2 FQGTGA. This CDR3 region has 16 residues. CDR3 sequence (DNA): TGTGCCAGCAGCTTAACGAGCGGGAGGGCCGGCGGGGAGCTGTTTTTT. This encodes CASSLTSGRAGGELFF.

The CDR3 sequence is CASTKTSMYNEQFF. DNA of the CDR3: TGTGCCAGCACCAAGACTTCTATGTACAATGAGCAGTTCTTC. The J gene is TRBJ2-1, the V gene TRBV27, with unresolved D. This CDR3 has 14 amino acids. V was pared by 7 bases and J by 4 bases, with 14 bases between. Germline V lookup: CDR1 MNHEY, CDR2 SMNVEV (reference sequence).

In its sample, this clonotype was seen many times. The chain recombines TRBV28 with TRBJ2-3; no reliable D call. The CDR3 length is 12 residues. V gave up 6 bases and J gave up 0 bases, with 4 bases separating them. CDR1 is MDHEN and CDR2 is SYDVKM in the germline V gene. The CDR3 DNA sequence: TGTGCCAGCAGGTCGAGCACAGATACGCAGTATTTT. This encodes CASRSSTDTQYF.

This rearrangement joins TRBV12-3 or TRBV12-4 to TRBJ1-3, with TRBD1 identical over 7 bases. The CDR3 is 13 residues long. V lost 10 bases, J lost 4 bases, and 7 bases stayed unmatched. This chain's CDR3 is CATNRGGGNTIYF. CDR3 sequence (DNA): TGTGCCACCAACAGGGGAGGAGGAAACACCATATATTTT.

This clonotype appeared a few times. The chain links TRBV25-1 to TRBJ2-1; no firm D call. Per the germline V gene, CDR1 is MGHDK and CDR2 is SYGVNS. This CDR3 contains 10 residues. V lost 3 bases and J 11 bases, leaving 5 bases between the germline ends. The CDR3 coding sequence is TGTGCCAGCAGTGATGAGAAGCAGTTCTTC. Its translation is CASSDEKQFF.

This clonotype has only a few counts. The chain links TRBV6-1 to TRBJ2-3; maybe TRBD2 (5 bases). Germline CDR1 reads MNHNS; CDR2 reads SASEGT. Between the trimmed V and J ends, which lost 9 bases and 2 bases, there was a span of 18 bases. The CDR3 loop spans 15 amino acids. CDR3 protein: CASSRTRTPTDTQYF. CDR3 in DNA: TGTGCCAGTAGCCGGACTCGAACACCCACAGATACGCAGTATTTT.

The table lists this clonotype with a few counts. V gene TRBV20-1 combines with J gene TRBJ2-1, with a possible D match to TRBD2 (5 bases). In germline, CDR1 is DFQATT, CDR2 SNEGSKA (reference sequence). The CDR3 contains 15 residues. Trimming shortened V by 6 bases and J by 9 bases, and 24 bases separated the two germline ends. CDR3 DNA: TGCAGTGCCGTCAAACAAGTCGGAGGCAGCAGTGAGCAGTTCTTC. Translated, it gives CSAVKQVGGSSEQFF.

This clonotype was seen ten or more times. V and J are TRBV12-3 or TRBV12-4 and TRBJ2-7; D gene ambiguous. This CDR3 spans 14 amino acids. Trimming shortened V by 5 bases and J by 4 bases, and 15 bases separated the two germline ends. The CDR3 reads CASSPVDGAYEQYF. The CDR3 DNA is TGTGCCAGCAGTCCCGTGGACGGAGCGTACGAGCAGTACTTC.

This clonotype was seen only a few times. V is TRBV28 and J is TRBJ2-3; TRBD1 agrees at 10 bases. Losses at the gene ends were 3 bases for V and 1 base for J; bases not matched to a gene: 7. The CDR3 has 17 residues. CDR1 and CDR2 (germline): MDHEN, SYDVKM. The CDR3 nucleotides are TGTGCCAGCAGTTTTAGGACAGGGGGTGTCGGCACAGATACGCAGTATTTT. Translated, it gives CASSFRTGGVGTDTQYF.

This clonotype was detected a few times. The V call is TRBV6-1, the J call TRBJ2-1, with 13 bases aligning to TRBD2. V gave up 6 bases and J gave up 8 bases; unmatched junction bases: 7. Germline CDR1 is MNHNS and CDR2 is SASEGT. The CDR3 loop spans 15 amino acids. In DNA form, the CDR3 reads TGTGCCAGCAGGGGAGGACTAGCGGGAGTCGATGAGCAGTTCTTC. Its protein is CASRGGLAGVDEQFF.

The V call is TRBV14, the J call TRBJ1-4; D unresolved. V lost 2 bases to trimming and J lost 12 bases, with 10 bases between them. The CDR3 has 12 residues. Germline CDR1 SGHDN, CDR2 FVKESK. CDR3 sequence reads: CASSQRGWELFF. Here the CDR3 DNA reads TGTGCCAGCAGCCAACGAGGCTGGGAACTGTTTTTT.

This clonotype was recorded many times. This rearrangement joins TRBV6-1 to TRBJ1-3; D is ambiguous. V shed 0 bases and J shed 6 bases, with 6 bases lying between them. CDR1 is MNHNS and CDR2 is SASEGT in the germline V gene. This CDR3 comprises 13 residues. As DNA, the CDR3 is TGTGCCAGCAGTGAAGCCAACCTAAACACCATATATTTT. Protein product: CASSEANLNTIYF.

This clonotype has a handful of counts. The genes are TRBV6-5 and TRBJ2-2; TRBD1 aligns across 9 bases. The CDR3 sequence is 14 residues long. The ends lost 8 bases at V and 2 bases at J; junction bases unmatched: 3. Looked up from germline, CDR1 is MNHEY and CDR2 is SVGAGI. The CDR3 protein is CASGQGSNTGELFF. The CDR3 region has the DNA TGTGCCAGCGGACAGGGGTCCAACACCGGGGAGCTGTTTTTT.

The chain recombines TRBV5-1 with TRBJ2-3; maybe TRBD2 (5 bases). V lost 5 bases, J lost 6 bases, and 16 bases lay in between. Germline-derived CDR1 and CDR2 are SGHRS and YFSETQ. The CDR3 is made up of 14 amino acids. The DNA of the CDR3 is TGCGCCAGCAGAGAGGCGGGCGACGGCGATACGCAGTATTTT. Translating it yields CASREAGDGDTQYF.

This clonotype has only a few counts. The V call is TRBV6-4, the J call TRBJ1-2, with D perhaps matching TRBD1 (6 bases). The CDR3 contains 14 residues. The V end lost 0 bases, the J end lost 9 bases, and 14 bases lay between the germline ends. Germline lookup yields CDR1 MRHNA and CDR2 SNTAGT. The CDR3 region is CASSDSLKGGRYTF. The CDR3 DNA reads TGTGCCAGCAGTGACTCATTAAAGGGGGGACGCTACACCTTC.

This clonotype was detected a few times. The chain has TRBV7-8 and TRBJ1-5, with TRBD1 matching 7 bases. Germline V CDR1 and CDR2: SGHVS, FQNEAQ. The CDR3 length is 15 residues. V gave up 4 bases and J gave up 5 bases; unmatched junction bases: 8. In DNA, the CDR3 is TGTGCCAGCAGCTACCCCCGGGACAGAGATCAGCCCCAGCATTTT. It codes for CASSYPRDRDQPQHF. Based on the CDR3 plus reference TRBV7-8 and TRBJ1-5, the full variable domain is GAGVSQSPRYKVAKRGQDVALRCDPISGHVSLFWYQQALGQGPEFLTYFQNEAQLDKSGLPSDRFFAERPEGSVSTLKIQRTQQEDSAVYLCASSYPRDRDQPQHFGDGTRLSIL.